The sequence of this T cell receptor beta chain was determined in a study of cytomegalovirus exposure and HLA in healthy donors. Primers: 60 Vbeta forward and 13 Jbeta reverse. The assay was immunoSEQ multiplex PCR, and TCRdb's table has in-frame clones only and misses some. The sample carries some 97,000 clones, about 70% recorded once. Germline CDR1 and CDR2: LNHDA and SQIVND (reference sequence). The V and J ends lost 7 bases and 0 bases, in that order; junction bases with no gene match: 11. The CDR3 runs to 16 residues. Sequenced sample: PBMCs. The chain employs TRBV19 and TRBJ1-2, with 7 bases lining up with TRBD1. This clonotype originated in a woman between 18 and 30 years old in good health and CMV-seropositive. For the CDR3, the DNA is TGTGCCAGTACCCCCGGACAGGAGACAGCTAACTATGGCTACACCTTC. Its translation is CASTPGQETANYGYTF.